This T cell receptor (beta chain) appears in the sequencing data of a study of T cell repertoires in cytomegalovirus infection. As for the study in general: Indications came from public TCR beta signatures; they pointed to CMV infection and to a matching HLA type. Regarding the study as a whole: The ex vivo response showed dominance by HLA-C-restricted CMV-specific TCR beta clonotypes.

TCRdb re-called the reads through MiXCR, storing one row per CDR3 protein. This sample carries about 500,000 distinct CDR3 sequences, roughly a third of them seen once, and the ten largest clones take roughly 15%. The V end was cut by 3 bases, the J end by 0 bases, with 6 bases between. The CDR3 is made up of 14 amino acids. Germline CDR1 SGHVS, CDR2 FQNEAQ. This clonotype was seen ten or more times. Its antigen is unknown. This chain connects TRBV7-8 to TRBJ1-5; TRBD1 is a possible D gene (5 bases). The material sequenced was cultured PBMCs, taken from culture after CMV antigen stimulation. The receptor was derived from a human donor in good health (CMV status not recorded). Some clones in this sample may be carry-over from other donors' samples. The DNA of the CDR3 is TGTGCCAGCAGCTTGGACACTAGCAATCAGCCCCAGCATTTT. Residues: CASSLDTSNQPQHF.